The 15 T cell receptor beta chains reported below all come from one sample, sequenced in a study of kidney transplant recipient with SARS-CoV-2 infection. One entry per CDR3 protein results from TCRdb running MiXCR on the reads. The repertoire has approximately 250,000 distinct CDR3 sequences, roughly 26% of them found once; the top ten carry less than 8.5%. The sample here was a blood sample, taken at baseline and around day 120 from a kidney transplant recipient. Every receptor here comes from a young adult male patient who had COVID-19 and was a kidney transplant recipient. Some T cells may have come from the graft donor.

This clonotype was picked up many times. V is TRBV11-1 and J is TRBJ1-2; D is unclear. CDR1 is SGHAT and CDR2 is FQDESV in the germline V gene (reference sequence). Trimming took 5 bases from V and 4 from J, leaving 23 bases between them. The CDR3 is made up of 17 amino acids. The CDR3 region has the DNA TGTGCCAGCAGCCGGCTGTGTAAGGCTGGAAAGACCTATGGCTACACCTTC. This translates into CASSRLCKAGKTYGYTF.

About this clonotype itself: One end of the junction varies from germline; a read error may be responsible. This chain connects TRBV15 to TRBJ2-4, with 10 nucleotides matching TRBD2. The length of the CDR3 is 20 residues. CDR1 is LNHNV and CDR2 is YYDKDF in the germline V gene (reference sequence). This CDR3 is CATSRASTILAGAAKNIQYF. DNA of the CDR3: TGTGCCACCAGTAGAGCAAGCACAATCCTAGCGGGAGCAGCCAAAAACATTCAGTACTTC.

This clonotype was found many times. The V and J genes are TRBV18 and TRBJ2-5, with D possibly TRBD1 on 6 matching bases. CDR1 is KGHSH, CDR2 LQKENI, per germline. The CDR3 spans 14 residues. V lost 3 bases and J 5 bases, leaving 13 bases between the germline ends. The CDR3, as DNA: TGTGCCAGCTCACCGAACACTGGGGGCGAGACCCAGTACTTC. As protein: CASSPNTGGETQYF.

This clonotype was seen at least ten times. The J gene is TRBJ2-1, the V gene TRBV6-5; 8 nucleotides align to TRBD2. The CDR3 runs 17 residues. The germline CDR1 and CDR2 sequences are MNHEY and SVGAGI. The V and J ends lost 0 bases and 10 bases, in that order; junction bases with no gene match: 14. The CDR3 reads CASSYSIGGLAGLEQFF. The CDR3 bases are TGTGCCAGCAGTTACTCGATAGGGGGGCTAGCGGGCCTAGAGCAGTTCTTC.

As regards this clonotype: A much more abundant neighbour one base away suggests this may be a read error. The chain couples TRBV8-2 to TRBJ2-6. TRBV8-2 is annotated as a pseudogene. The CDR3 extends over 17 amino acids. As DNA, the CDR3 is TGTGGCAGACGTCCAAGGATAACACAAAGTCGGGCCAACGCCCTGACTTTC. Translated: CGRRPRITQSRANALTF.

Points on this clonotype: Being one base from a much bigger clone, this may be a read error. The J gene is TRBJ1-2, the V gene TRBV3-1; D possibly corresponds to TRBD1 (6 bases). CDR1 is LGHDT, CDR2 YNNKEL, per germline (reference sequence). V lost 0 bases, J lost 8 bases, and 19 bases lay in between. This CDR3 is built from 16 residues. Here the CDR3 DNA reads TGTGCCAGCAGCCAAGAAGACGGACAGAACCCCCTGGGCTACACCTTC. Translating it yields CASSQEDGQNPLGYTF.

This clonotype has at least ten counts. This chain connects TRBV19 to TRBJ2-7; 11 bases agree with TRBD2. V dropped 4 bases and J dropped 3; count of bases not matched to a gene: 8. Germline loops: CDR1 LNHDA, CDR2 SQIVND (reference sequence). This CDR3 is built from 16 residues. This CDR3 reads CASSRASGRSLYEQYF. DNA for the CDR3: TGTGCCAGTAGTAGAGCTAGCGGGAGGTCTCTCTACGAGCAGTACTTC. The variable domain in full, completed from reference TRBV19 and TRBJ2-7, reads DGGITQSPKYLFRKEGQNVTLSCEQNLNHDAMYWYRQDPGQGLRLIYYSQIVNDFQKGDIAEGYSVSREKKESFPLTVTSAQKNPTAFYLCASSRASGRSLYEQYFGPGTRLTVT.

This clonotype was detected once. This clone may be a read error of a much larger clone one base away. The V and J genes are TRBV5-3 and TRBJ1-2; no firm D call. TRBV5-3 is marked as an open reading frame, function uncertain. This CDR3 has 16 amino acids. V shed 7 bases and J shed 4 bases, with 23 bases lying between them. The chain's CDR3 is CARLRRVVRKTYGYTF. CDR3 nucleotide sequence: TGTGCCAGATTGCGGAGAGTGGTGAGAAAGACCTATGGCTACACCTTC.

This clonotype was found many times. CDR3: CASSSSGGPYEQYF. Here the CDR3 DNA reads TGTGCCAGCAGTTCTAGCGGGGGGCCCTACGAGCAGTACTTC. The chain couples TRBV12-3 or TRBV12-4 to TRBJ2-7; 11 nucleotides line up with TRBD2. J gave up 2 bases and V 4 bases, and 1 base lay outside the gene matches. This CDR3 spans 14 amino acids.

The chain carries TRBV5-1 and TRBJ2-2; TRBD1 or TRBD2 may be the D gene (5 bases each). Trimming shortened V by 7 bases and J by 2 bases, and 15 bases separated the two germline ends. Germline loops: CDR1 SGHRS, CDR2 YFSETQ. This CDR3 contains 15 residues. The CDR3 DNA sequence: TGCGCCAGCTGGCAGGTGGGGGATAACACCGGGGAGCTGTTTTTT. Its protein is CASWQVGDNTGELFF.

As concerns this clonotype: A much larger clone lies a single base off, so this may be a read error. In nucleotides, the CDR3 is TGCACCAGCAGCTTGGTTTCCGGGACAGGGCCTAACGAGCAGTACTTC. This encodes CTSSLVSGTGPNEQYF. The chain links TRBV5-1 to TRBJ2-5; 9 nucleotides agree with TRBD1. The assigned J gene may be wrong: the sequence end matches TRBJ2-7 better. Looked up from germline, CDR1 is SGHRS and CDR2 is YFSETQ. CDR3 length equals 16 residues.

To note about this clonotype: Possible read error: a much larger clone is one base away. This sequence joins TRBV5-1 and TRBJ2-7; TRBD1 might be the D (6 bases). Between the trimmed V and J ends, which lost 2 bases and 2 bases, there was a span of 11 bases. This CDR3 spans 14 amino acids. CDR1 and CDR2 from the germline V gene are SGHRS and YFSETQ. The CDR3 DNA reads as TGCGCCAGCAGCTTAGATGACAGGCCCTACGAGCAGTACTTC. Translating it yields CASSLDDRPYEQYF.

A few counts support this clonotype. Here the CDR3 reads CASSYTLTSRKTYGYTF. The CDR3 DNA follows: TGCGCCAGCAGTTACACGCTCACTTCTAGAAAGACCTATGGCTACACCTTC. V is TRBV10-2 and J is TRBJ1-2; D unresolved. V was shortened by 5 bases and J by 4 bases, with 23 bases between the two germline ends. CDR1 is WSHSY and CDR2 is SAAADI in the germline V gene. This CDR3 has 17 residues.

The chain joins TRBV5-6 to TRBJ1-2; D is undetermined. The germline V gene encodes CDR1 SGHDT and CDR2 YYEEEE. The V and J ends lost 7 bases and 8 bases respectively, with 27 bases between them. This CDR3 has 16 residues. The CDR3 bases are TGTGCCAGCCCCATCTGCAATAGTCGAAAGACCCACGGCTACACCTTC. It encodes CASPICNSRKTHGYTF.

V usage is TRBV10-3 and J usage is TRBJ2-1; tentative D call: TRBD2 (5 bases). The V end lost 4 bases, the J end lost 5 bases, and 6 bases lay between the germline ends. CDR1 is ENHRY and CDR2 is SYGVKD in the germline V gene. The CDR3 contains 12 residues. The CDR3 protein is CAISVGNNEQFF. The CDR3 coding sequence is TGTGCCATCAGTGTCGGGAACAATGAGCAGTTCTTC.